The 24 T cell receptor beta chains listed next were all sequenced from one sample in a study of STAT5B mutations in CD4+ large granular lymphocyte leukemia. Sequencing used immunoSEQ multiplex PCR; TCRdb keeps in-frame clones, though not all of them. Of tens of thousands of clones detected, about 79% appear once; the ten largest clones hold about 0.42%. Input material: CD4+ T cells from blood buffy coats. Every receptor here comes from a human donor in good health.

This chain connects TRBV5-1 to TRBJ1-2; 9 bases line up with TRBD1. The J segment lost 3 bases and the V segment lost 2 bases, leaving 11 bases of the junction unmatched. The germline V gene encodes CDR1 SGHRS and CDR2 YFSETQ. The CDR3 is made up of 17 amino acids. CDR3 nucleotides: TGCGCCAGCAGCTTTAGGGGACAGGGCCTCGGGGACTATGGCTACACCTTC. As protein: CASSFRGQGLGDYGYTF. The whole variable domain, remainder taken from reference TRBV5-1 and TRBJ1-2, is KAGVTQTPRYLIKTRGQQVTLSCSPISGHRSVSWYQQTPGQGLQFLFEYFSETQRNKGNFPGRFSGRQFSNSRSEMNVSTLELGDSALYLCASSFRGQGLGDYGYTFGSGTRLTVV.

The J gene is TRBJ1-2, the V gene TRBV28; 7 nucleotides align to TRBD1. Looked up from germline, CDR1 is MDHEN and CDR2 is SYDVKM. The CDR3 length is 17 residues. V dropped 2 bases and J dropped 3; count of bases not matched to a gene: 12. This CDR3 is CASSLRWRGLRDYGYTF. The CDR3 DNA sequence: TGTGCCAGCAGTTTAAGGTGGAGGGGGCTCAGGGACTATGGCTACACCTTC.

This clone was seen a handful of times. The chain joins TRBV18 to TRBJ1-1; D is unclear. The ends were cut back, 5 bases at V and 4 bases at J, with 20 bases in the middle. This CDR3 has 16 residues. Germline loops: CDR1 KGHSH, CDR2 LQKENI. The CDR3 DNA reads TGTGCCAGCTCAGCGAACCGGAGAGACAAACTCACTGAAGCTTTCTTT. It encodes CASSANRRDKLTEAFF.

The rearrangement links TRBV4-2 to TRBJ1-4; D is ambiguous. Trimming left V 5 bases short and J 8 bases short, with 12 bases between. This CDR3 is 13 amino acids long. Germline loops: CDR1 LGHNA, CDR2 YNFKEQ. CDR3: CASSLINGEKLFF. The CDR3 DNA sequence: TGTGCCAGCAGCTTGATCAACGGCGAAAAACTGTTTTTT.

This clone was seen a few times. CDR3: CASITPSGANVLTF. The CDR3 bases are TGTGCCAGCATCACCCCCTCTGGGGCCAACGTCCTGACTTTC. This chain uses TRBV27 with TRBJ2-6; D is undetermined. Trimming took 7 bases from V and 0 from J, leaving 7 bases between them. The CDR3 is 14 residues long. CDR1 and CDR2 from the germline V gene are MNHEY and SMNVEV (reference sequence).

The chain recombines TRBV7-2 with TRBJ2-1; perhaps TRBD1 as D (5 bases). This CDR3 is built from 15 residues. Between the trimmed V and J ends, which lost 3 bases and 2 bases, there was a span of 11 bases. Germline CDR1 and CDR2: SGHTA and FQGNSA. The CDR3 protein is CASSFAGNTYNEQFF. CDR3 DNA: TGTGCCAGCAGCTTCGCAGGGAACACCTACAATGAGCAGTTCTTC.

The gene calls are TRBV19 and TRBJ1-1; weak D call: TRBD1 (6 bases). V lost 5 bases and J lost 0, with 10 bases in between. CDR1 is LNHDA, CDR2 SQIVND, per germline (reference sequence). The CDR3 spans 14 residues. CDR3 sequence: CASSFRGLNTEAFF. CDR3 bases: TGTGCCAGTAGTTTCAGGGGTCTGAACACTGAAGCTTTCTTT.

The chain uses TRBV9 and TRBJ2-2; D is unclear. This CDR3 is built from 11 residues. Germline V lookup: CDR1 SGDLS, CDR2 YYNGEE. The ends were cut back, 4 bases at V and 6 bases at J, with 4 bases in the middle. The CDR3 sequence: CASSSPGELFF. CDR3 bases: TGTGCCAGCAGCTCTCCCGGGGAGCTGTTTTTT. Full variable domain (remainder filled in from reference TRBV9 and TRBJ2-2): DSGVTQTPKHLITATGQRVTLRCSPRSGDLSVYWYQQSLDQGLQFLIQYYNGEERAKGNILERFSAQQFPDLHSELNLSSLELGDSALYFCASSSPGELFFGEGSRLTVL.

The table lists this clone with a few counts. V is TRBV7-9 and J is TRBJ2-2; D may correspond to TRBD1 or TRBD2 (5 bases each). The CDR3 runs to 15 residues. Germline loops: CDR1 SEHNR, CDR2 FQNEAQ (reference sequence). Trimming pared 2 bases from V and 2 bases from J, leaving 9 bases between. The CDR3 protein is CASSLMRGNTGELFF. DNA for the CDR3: TGTGCCAGCAGCTTAATGAGGGGCAACACCGGGGAGCTGTTTTTT.

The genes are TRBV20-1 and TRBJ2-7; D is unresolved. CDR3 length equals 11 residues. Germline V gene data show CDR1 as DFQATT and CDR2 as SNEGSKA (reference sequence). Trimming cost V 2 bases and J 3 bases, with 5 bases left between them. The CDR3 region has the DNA TGCAGTGCTAGATCGGGCTACGAGCAGTACTTC. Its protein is CSARSGYEQYF.

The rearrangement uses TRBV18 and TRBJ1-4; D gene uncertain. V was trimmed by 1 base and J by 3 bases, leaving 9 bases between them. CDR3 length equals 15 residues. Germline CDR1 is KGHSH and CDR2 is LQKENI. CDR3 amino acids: CASSPLGFSNEKLFF. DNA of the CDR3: TGTGCCAGCTCACCACTTGGGTTTTCTAATGAAAAACTGTTTTTT.

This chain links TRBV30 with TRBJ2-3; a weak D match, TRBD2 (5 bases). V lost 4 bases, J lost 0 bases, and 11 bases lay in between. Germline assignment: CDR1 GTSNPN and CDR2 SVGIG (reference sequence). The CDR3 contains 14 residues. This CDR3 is CAWNPGISTDTQYF. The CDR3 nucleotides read TGTGCCTGGAATCCCGGGATCAGCACAGATACGCAGTATTTT. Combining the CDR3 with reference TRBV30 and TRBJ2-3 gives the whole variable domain SQTIHQWPATLVQPVGSPLSLECTVEGTSNPNLYWYRQAAGRGLQLLFYSVGIGQISSEVPQNLSASRPQDRQFILSSKKLLLSDSGFYLCAWNPGISTDTQYFGPGTRLTVL.

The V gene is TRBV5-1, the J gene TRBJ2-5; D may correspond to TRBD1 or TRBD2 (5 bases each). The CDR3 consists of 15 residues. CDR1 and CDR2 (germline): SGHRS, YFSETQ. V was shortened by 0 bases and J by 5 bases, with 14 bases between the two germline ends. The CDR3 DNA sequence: TGCGCCAGCAGCTTGGAGGGACCATCAGGGGAGACCCAGTACTTC. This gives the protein CASSLEGPSGETQYF.

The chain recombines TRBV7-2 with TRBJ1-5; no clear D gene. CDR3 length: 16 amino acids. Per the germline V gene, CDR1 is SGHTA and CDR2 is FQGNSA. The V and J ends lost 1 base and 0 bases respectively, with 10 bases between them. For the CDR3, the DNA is TGTGCCAGCAGCTTAGTGGGTAGTTATAGCAATCAGCCCCAGCATTTT. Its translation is CASSLVGSYSNQPQHF.

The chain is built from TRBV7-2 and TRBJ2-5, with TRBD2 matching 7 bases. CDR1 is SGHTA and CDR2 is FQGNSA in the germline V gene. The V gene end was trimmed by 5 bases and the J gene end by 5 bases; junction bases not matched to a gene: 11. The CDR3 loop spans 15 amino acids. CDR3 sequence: CASSPTGGPSETQYF. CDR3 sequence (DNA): TGTGCCAGCAGCCCCACGGGGGGACCTTCGGAGACCCAGTACTTC.

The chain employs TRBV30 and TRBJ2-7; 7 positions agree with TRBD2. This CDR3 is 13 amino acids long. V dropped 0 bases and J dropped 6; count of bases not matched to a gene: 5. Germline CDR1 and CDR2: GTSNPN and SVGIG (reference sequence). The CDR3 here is CAWSVRGRAEQYF. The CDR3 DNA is TGTGCCTGGAGTGTACGTGGGAGGGCCGAGCAGTACTTC.

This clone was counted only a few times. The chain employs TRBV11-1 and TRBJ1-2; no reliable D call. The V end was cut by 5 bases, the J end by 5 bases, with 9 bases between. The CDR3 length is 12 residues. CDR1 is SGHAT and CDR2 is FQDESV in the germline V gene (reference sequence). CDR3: CASSEGGYGYTF. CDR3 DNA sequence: TGTGCCAGCAGCGAAGGAGGGTATGGCTACACCTTC.

CDR3 protein: CASRRTRAGGYGYTF. As DNA, the CDR3 is TGTGCCAGCAGAAGAACACGCGCCGGCGGCTATGGCTACACCTTC. This sequence joins TRBV27 and TRBJ1-2; D unclear. This CDR3 region has 15 residues. V lost 6 bases and J 4 bases, leaving 18 bases between the germline ends. CDR1 is MNHEY, CDR2 SMNVEV, per germline (reference sequence).

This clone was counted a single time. The CDR3 reads CASSLDTSGGASYEQYF. The CDR3 DNA reads TGCGCCAGCAGCTTGGACACTAGCGGGGGGGCGTCCTACGAGCAGTACTTC. This chain joins TRBV5-1 and TRBJ2-7; TRBD2 aligns across 13 bases. The V gene end was trimmed by 0 bases and the J gene end by 1 base; junction bases not matched to a gene: 4. Germline V gene sequence: CDR1 SGHRS, CDR2 YFSETQ. This CDR3 is built from 17 residues. The full variable domain, rest sourced from reference TRBV5-1 and TRBJ2-7, is KAGVTQTPRYLIKTRGQQVTLSCSPISGHRSVSWYQQTPGQGLQFLFEYFSETQRNKGNFPGRFSGRQFSNSRSEMNVSTLELGDSALYLCASSLDTSGGASYEQYFGPGTRLTVT.

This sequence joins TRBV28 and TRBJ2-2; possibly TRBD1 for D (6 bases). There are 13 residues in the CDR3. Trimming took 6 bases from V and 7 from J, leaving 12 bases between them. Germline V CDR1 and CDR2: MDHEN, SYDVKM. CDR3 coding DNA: TGTGCCAGCAGACTACGGGACATCGGGGAGCTGTTTTTT. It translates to CASRLRDIGELFF.

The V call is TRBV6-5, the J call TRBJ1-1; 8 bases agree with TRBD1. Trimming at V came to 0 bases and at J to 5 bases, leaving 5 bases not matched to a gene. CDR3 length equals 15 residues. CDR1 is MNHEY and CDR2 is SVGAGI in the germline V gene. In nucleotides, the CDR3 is TGTGCCAGCAGTTACTCGACAGGGGTGGAGACTGAAGCTTTCTTT. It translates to CASSYSTGVETEAFF.

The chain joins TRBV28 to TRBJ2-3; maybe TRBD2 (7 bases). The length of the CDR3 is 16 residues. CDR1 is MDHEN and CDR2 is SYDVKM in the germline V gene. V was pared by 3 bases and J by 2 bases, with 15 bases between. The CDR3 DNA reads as TGTGCCAGCAGTTTTGGGCGGGGGCGTACCACAGATACGCAGTATTTT. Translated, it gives CASSFGRGRTTDTQYF.

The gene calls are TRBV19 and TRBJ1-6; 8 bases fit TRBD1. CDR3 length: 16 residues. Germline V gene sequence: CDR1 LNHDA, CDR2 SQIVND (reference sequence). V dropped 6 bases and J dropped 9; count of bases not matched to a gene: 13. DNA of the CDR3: TGTGCCAGTAGCGGAACCGGACAGGGTATCGGTTCACCCCTCCACTTT. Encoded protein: CASSGTGQGIGSPLHF.

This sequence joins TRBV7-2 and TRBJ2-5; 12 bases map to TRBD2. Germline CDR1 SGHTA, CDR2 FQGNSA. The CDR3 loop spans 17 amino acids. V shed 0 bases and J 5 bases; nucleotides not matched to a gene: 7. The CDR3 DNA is TGTGCCAGCAGCTTAGCCTCTAGCGGGGGGGCCTGGGAGACCCAGTACTTC. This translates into CASSLASSGGAWETQYF.